This record looks at one T cell receptor beta chain sequence and its context. These data come from a study of blood T cell repertoires in COVID-19. Study-level background: T cells, B-cell-depleted T cells, or PBMCs supplied cDNA or gDNA.

As processed by the authors: Estimation of nucleated cell counts relied on the amplification of reference gene primers. The method was immunoSEQ multiplex PCR; TCRdb's version includes in-frame clones alone and lacks a portion of them. The V and J calls and clone size were taken over from that table, and D and trimming were inferred from the DNA. The repertoire includes 88,000 or so clones, 86% of them detected once, and less than 9% sits in the top ten. The sequenced sample was peripheral blood. The TCR comes from a man aged 55 to 69 with acute or convalescent COVID-19.

The chain's CDR3 is CASSLGGSANNEQFF. CDR3 coding DNA: TGTGCCAGCAGCTTGGGAGGCAGCGCCAACAATGAGCAGTTCTTC. The chain links TRBV5-8 to TRBJ2-1, with no clear D. CDR3 size: 15 residues. Germline lookup yields CDR1 SGHTS and CDR2 YDEGEE. Trimming removed 0 bases at V and 5 bases at J, with 12 bases between.